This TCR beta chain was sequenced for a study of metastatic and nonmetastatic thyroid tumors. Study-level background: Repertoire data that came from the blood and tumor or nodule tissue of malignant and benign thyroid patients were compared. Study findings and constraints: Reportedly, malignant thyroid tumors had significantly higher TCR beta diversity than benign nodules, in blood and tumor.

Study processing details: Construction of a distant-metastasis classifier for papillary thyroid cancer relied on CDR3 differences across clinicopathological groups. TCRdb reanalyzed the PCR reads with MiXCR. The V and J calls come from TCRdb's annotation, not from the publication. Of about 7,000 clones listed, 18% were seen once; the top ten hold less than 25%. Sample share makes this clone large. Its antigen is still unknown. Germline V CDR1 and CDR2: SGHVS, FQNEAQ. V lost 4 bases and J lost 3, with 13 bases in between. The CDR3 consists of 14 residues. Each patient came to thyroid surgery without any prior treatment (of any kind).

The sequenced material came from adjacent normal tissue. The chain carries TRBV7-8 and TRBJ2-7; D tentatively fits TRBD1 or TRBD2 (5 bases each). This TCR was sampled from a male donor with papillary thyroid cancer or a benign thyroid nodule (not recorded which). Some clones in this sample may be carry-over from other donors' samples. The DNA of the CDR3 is TGTGCCAGCAGCTCCACCGGGACGGTCTACGAGCAGTACTTC. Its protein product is CASSSTGTVYEQYF.